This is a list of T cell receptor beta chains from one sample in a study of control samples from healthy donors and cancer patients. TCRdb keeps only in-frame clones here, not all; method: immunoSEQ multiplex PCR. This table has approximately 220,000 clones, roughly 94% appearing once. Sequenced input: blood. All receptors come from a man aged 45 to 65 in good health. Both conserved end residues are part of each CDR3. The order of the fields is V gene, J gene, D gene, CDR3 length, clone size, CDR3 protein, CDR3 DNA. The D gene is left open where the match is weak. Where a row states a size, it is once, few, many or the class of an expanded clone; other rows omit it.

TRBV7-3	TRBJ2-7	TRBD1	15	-	CASSQTGTGTYEQYF	TGTGCCAGCAGCCAAACTGGGACAGGCACCTACGAGCAGTACTTC
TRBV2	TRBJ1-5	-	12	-	CATRDSNQPQHF	TGTGCCACCCGGGATAGCAATCAGCCCCAGCATTTT
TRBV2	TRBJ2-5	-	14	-	CASSYGWGKETQYF	TGTGCCAGCAGTTATGGCTGGGGAAAAGAGACCCAGTACTTC
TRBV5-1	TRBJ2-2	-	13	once	CASSLQGPGELFF	TGCGCCAGCAGTTTACAGGGCCCCGGGGAGCTGTTTTTT
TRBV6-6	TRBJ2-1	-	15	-	CASVRSSSSYNEQFF	TGTGCCAGTGTACGATCTTCGAGCTCCTACAATGAGCAGTTCTTC
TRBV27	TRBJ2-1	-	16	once	CASSLGAGFLGNEQFF	TGTGCCAGCAGTCTAGGGGCAGGGTTTCTTGGCAATGAGCAGTTCTTC
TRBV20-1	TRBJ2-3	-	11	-	CSCAGTDTQYF	TGCAGTTGTGCTGGTACAGATACGCAGTATTTT
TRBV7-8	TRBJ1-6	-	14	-	CASKTGSQLSPLHF	TGTGCCAGCAAGACCGGGTCCCAGCTTTCCCCCCTCCACTTT
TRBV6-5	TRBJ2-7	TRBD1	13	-	CATNDRGTYEQYF	TGTGCCACCAACGACAGGGGGACCTACGAGCAGTACTTC
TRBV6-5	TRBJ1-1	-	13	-	CASIGPNSHEAFF	TGTGCCAGCATAGGGCCTAACTCTCATGAGGCTTTCTTT
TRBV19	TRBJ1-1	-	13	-	CASYDDRPFEAFF	TGTGCCAGTTACGACGACAGGCCCTTTGAAGCTTTCTTT
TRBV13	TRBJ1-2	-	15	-	CASSLGRSNLYGYTF	TGTGCCAGCAGCTTAGGGCGATCGAACCTCTATGGCTACACCTTC
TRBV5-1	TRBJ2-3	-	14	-	CASSRVGNTDTQYF	TGCGCCAGCAGCAGGGTCGGTAACACAGATACGCAGTATTTT
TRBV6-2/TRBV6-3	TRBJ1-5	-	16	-	CASSVDRPNSNQPQHF	TGTGCCAGCAGTGTGGACAGACCTAATAGCAATCAGCCCCAGCATTTT
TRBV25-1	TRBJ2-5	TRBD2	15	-	CASKPFGGVTETQYF	TGTGCCAGCAAACCGTTCGGGGGGGTAACAGAGACCCAGTACTTC
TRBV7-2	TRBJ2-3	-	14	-	CASSLASGTDTQYF	TGTGCCAGCAGCTTAGCGTCTGGCACAGATACGCAGTATTTT
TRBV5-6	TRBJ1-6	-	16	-	CASSFNKLSYNSPLHF	TGCGCCAGCAGCTTTAATAAGCTCTCCTATAATTCACCCCTCCACTTT
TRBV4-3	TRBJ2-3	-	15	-	CASSPTGLGGDTQYF	TGCGCCAGCAGCCCCACAGGGTTGGGGGGAGATACGCAGTATTTT
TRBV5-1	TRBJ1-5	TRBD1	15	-	CASSLAGRGGQPQHF	TGCGCCAGCAGCTTGGCCGGCAGGGGGGGTCAGCCCCAGCATTTT
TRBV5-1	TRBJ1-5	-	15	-	CASSLAGYSNQPQHF	TGCGCCAGCAGCTTGGCAGGGTACAGCAATCAGCCCCAGCATTTT
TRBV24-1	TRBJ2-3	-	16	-	CATSDFAGLSADTQYF	TGTGCCACCAGTGATTTTGCGGGACTCTCGGCAGATACGCAGTATTTT
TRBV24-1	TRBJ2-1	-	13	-	CATSRGTLNEQFF	TGTGCCACCAGTAGGGGGACTCTCAATGAGCAGTTCTTC
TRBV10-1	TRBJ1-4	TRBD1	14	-	CASSRDRGEEKLFF	TGCGCCAGCAGTCGGGACAGGGGTGAGGAAAAACTGTTTTTT
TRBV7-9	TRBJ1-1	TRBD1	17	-	CASTRGALGQGSTEAFF	TGTGCCAGCACTCGAGGGGCCCTGGGACAGGGATCCACTGAAGCTTTCTTT
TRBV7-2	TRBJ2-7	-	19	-	CASSLVLGAGGRRIYEQYF	TGTGCCAGCAGCTTGGTCTTGGGGGCAGGGGGGCGACGAATTTACGAGCAGTACTTC
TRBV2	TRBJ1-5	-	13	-	CASRRDSNQPQHF	TGTGCCAGCAGGCGGGACTCCAATCAGCCCCAGCATTTT
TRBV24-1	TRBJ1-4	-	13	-	CATRASSNEKLFF	TGTGCCACCAGGGCGTCTTCGAATGAAAAACTGTTTTTT
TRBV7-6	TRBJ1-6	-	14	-	CASSSGQDNSPLHF	TGTGCCAGCAGCTCCGGTCAGGATAATTCACCCCTCCACTTT
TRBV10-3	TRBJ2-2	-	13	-	CAISESLTGELFF	TGTGCCATCAGTGAGAGCCTAACCGGGGAGCTGTTTTTT
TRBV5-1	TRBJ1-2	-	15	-	CASSSLGASYMGYTF	TGCGCCAGCAGCTCATTAGGGGCTTCGTATATGGGCTACACCTTC
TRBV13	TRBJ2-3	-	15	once	CASSPPKGSPDTQYF	TGTGCCAGCAGCCCACCAAAGGGGTCCCCAGATACGCAGTATTTT
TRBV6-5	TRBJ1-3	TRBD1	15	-	CASQTGTGLGNTIYF	TGTGCCAGCCAAACCGGGACAGGCCTTGGAAACACCATATATTTT
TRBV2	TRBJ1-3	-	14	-	CASRGARGRNTIYF	TGTGCCAGCAGGGGGGCACGAGGAAGAAACACCATATATTTT
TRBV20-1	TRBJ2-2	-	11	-	CSATLDRRLFF	TGCAGTGCTACGTTAGACCGGCGGCTGTTTTTT
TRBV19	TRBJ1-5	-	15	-	CASRYHRDGKQPQHF	TGTGCCAGTAGATATCACAGGGATGGGAAACAGCCCCAGCATTTT
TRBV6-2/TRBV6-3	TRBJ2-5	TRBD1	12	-	CASSLQGETQYF	TGTGCCAGCAGTTTACAGGGGGAGACCCAGTACTTC
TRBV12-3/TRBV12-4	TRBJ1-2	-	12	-	CASSLSVNGYTF	TGTGCCAGCAGTTTGTCGGTGAATGGCTACACCTTC
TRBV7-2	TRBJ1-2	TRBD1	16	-	CASSPTGVSPSYGYTF	TGTGCCAGCAGCCCGACAGGGGTAAGCCCCAGCTATGGCTACACCTTC
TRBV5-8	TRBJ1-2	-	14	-	CASRVPRDNYGYTF	TGTGCCAGCAGAGTCCCAAGGGACAACTATGGCTACACCTTC
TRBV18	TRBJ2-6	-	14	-	CASSPDRSANVLTF	TGTGCCAGCTCACCAGACAGGAGCGCCAACGTCCTGACTTTC
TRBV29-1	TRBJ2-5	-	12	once	CSVRTGQETQYF	TGCAGCGTTCGCACAGGTCAAGAGACCCAGTACTTC
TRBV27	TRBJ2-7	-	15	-	CASSSLAFPSYEQYF	TGTGCCAGCAGCTCTTTAGCGTTCCCCAGCTACGAGCAGTACTTC
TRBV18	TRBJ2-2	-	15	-	CASSPLLRDPGELFF	TGTGCCAGCTCACCTTTATTACGTGACCCCGGGGAGCTGTTTTTT
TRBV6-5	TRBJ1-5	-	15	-	CASNSRRYSNQPQHF	TGTGCCAGCAATTCCAGGCGCTATAGCAATCAGCCCCAGCATTTT
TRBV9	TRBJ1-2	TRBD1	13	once	CASSSGQIYGYTF	TGTGCCAGCAGCTCGGGACAGATCTATGGCTACACCTTC
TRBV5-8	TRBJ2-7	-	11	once	CASSLANEQYF	TGTGCCAGCAGCTTGGCGAACGAGCAGTACTTC